This TCR beta chain was captured in a study of cytomegalovirus exposure and HLA in healthy donors. V was clipped by 3 bases and J by 5 bases; unmatched bases: 8. The germline V gene encodes CDR1 SGHTA and CDR2 FQGNSA. This CDR3 has 15 residues. Vbeta (60) and Jbeta (13) primers were used in the PCR. The data were produced by immunoSEQ multiplex PCR, yet TCRdb's version contains in-frame clones alone and is incomplete. The sample has about 130,000 clones, 76% seen once. The receptor comes from a man in his forties in good health and CMV-seronegative. Sample: PBMCs. This chain uses TRBV7-2 with TRBJ2-7; 9 nucleotides align to TRBD1. The CDR3: CASSFRPGTGNEQYF. CDR3 nucleotide sequence: TGTGCCAGCAGCTTTCGACCCGGGACAGGGAACGAGCAGTACTTC.